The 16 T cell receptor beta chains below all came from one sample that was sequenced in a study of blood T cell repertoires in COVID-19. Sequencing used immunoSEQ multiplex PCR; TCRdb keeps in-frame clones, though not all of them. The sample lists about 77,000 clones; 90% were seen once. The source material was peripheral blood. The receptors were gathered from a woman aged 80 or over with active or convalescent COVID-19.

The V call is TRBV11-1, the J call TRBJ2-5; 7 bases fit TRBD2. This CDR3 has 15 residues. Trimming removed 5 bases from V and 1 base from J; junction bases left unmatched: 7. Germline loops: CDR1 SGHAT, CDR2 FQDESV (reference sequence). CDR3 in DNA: TGTGCCAGCAGCCCCGAGGGAGGGTTCCAAGAGACCCAGTACTTC. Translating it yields CASSPEGGFQETQYF.

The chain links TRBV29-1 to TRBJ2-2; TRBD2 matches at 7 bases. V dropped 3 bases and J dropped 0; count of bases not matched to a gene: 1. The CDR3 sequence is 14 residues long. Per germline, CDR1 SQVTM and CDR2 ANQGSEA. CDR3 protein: CSVDRGANTGELFF. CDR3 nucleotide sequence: TGCAGCGTTGACCGGGGGGCGAACACCGGGGAGCTGTTTTTT.

CDR3 nucleotides: TGTGCCAGCAGCCAAGTCGGACAGGGGGGCTACGAGCAGTACTTC. Residues: CASSQVGQGGYEQYF. The chain recombines TRBV4-2 with TRBJ2-7; TRBD1 matches 10 bases. CDR3 length: 15 residues. Germline values: CDR1 LGHNA, CDR2 YNFKEQ. V was clipped by 1 base and J by 3 bases; unmatched bases: 3.

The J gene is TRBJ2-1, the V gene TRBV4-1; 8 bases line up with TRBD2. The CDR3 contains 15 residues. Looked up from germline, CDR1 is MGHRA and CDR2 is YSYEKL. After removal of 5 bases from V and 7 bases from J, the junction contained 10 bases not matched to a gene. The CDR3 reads CASSIRNGGANEQFF. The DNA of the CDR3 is TGCGCCAGCAGCATCCGGAACGGGGGGGCAAATGAGCAGTTCTTC.

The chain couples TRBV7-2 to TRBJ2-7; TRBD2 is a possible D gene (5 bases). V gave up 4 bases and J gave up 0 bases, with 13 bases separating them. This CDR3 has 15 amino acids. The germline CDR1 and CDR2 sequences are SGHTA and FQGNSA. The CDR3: CASSSERGPSYEQYF. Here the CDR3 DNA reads TGTGCCAGCAGCTCGGAACGGGGTCCCTCCTACGAGCAGTACTTC.

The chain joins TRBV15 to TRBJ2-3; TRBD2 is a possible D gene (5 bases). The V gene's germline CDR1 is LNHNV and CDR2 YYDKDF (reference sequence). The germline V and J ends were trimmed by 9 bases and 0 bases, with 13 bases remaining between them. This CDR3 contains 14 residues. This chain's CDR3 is CATQTGISTDTQYF. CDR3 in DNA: TGTGCCACTCAAACCGGGATTAGCACAGATACGCAGTATTTT.

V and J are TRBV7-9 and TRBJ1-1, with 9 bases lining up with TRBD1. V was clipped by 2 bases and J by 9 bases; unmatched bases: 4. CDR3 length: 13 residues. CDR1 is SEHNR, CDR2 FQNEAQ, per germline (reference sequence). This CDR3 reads CASSLPGQGKAFF. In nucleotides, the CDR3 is TGTGCCAGCAGCTTACCAGGACAGGGGAAAGCTTTCTTT.

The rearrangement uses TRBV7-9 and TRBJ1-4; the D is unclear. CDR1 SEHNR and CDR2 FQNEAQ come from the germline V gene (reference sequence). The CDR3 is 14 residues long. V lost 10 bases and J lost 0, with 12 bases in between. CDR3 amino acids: CATGPEATNEKLFF. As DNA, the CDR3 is TGTGCCACAGGTCCGGAGGCAACTAATGAAAAACTGTTTTTT.

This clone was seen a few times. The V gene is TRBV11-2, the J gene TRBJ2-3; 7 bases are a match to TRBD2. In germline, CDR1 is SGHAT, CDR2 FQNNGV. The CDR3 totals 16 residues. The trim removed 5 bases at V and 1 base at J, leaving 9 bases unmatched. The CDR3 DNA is TGTGCCAGCAGCCCGGGGGGTGGGCCTCGCACAGATACGCAGTATTTT. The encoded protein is CASSPGGGPRTDTQYF.

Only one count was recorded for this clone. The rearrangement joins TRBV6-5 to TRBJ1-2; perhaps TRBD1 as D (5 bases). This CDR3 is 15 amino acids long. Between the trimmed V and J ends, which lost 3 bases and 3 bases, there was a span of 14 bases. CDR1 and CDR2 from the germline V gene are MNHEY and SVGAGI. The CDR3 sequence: CASSYQGGTHYGYTF. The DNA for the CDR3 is TGTGCCAGCAGTTATCAGGGCGGAACTCACTATGGCTACACCTTC.

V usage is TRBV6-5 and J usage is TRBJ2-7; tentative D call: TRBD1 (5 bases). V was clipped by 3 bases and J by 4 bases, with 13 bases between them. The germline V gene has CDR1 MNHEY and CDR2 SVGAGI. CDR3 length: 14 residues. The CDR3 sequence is CASSYRQPGYEQYF. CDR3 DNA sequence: TGTGCCAGCAGTTATCGACAGCCTGGTTACGAGCAGTACTTC.

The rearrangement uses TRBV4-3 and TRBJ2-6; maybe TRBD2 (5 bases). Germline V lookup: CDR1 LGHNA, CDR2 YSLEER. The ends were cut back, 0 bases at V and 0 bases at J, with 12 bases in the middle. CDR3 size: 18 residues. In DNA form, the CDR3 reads TGCGCCAGCAGCCAAGAGGATCGGGGAACCTCTGGGGCCAACGTCCTGACTTTC. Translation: CASSQEDRGTSGANVLTF.

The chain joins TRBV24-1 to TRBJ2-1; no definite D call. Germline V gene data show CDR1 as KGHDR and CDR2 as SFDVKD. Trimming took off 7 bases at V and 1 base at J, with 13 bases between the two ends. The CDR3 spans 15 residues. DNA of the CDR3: TGTGCCACCAGCGATATCTCCGGTTCCTACAATGAGCAGTTCTTC. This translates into CATSDISGSYNEQFF.

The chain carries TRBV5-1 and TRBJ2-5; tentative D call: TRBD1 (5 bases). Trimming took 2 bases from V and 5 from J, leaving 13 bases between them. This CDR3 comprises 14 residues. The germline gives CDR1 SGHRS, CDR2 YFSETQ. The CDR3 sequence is CASSFGPGPETQYF. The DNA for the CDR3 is TGCGCCAGCAGCTTTGGGCCAGGGCCGGAGACCCAGTACTTC.

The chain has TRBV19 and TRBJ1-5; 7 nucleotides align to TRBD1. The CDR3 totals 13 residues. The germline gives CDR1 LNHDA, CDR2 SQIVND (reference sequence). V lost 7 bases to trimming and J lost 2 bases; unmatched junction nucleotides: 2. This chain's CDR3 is CASTQGGNQPQHF. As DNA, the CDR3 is TGTGCCAGTACCCAGGGGGGCAATCAGCCCCAGCATTTT.

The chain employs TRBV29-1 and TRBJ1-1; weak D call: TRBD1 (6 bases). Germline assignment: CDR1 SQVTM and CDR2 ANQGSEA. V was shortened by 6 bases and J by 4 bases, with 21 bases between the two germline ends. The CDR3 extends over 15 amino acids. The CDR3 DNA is TGCAGCGTCAACAAAGGTACAGGGTTCGGCACTGAAGCTTTCTTT. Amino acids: CSVNKGTGFGTEAFF.